This TCR beta chain was identified in a study of cytomegalovirus exposure and HLA in healthy donors. The repertoire was sequenced with immunoSEQ multiplex PCR; TCRdb's copy has only in-frame clones and lacks some. The sample includes a few hundred thousand clones, approximately 85% seen only once; the top ten take around 1%. This CDR3 comprises 14 residues. Germline assignment: CDR1 SGHRS and CDR2 YFSETQ. The ends were cut back, 0 bases at V and 9 bases at J, with 10 bases in the middle. The sample taken for sequencing was PBMCs. This TCR came from a man aged 30 to 39 in good health and CMV-seronegative. The V and J genes are TRBV5-1 and TRBJ1-6; D not resolved. DNA for the CDR3: TGCGCCAGCAGCTTGGGACTTATTGGTTCACCCCTCCACTTT. Its protein is CASSLGLIGSPLHF.